What follows are 30 T cell receptor beta chains derived from one specimen sequenced in a study of blood T cell repertoires in COVID-19. Assay used: immunoSEQ multiplex PCR; TCRdb lists only in-frame clones, some missing. The sample lists roughly 330,000 clones, roughly 86% seen once, with roughly 5.3% in the top ten. Material for sequencing was PBMCs or T cells enriched from blood (not recorded which). The receptors were sampled from a woman younger than 45 who had recovered from COVID-19.

The chain recombines TRBV5-3 with TRBJ2-7, with D tentatively TRBD1 (6 bases). TRBV5-3 belongs to the ORF category, with a function that is uncertain. The germline V and J ends were trimmed by 4 bases and 3 bases, with 14 bases remaining between them. CDR3 length: 14 residues. CDR3 coding DNA: TGTGCCAGAAGCCCACGGGACACCCACTACGAGCAGTACTTC. Translated, it gives CARSPRDTHYEQYF.

This clone was found a few times. The V gene is TRBV5-6, the J gene TRBJ2-3, with D uncertain. With 2 bases removed from V and 0 bases from J, the gap between germline ends came to 10 bases. Germline lookup yields CDR1 SGHDT and CDR2 YYEEEE. This CDR3 is 15 amino acids long. CDR3 sequence reads: CASSFYSTSTDTQYF. The CDR3 DNA is TGTGCCAGCAGCTTTTACAGTACTAGCACAGATACGCAGTATTTT.

V and J are TRBV18 and TRBJ1-4; TRBD1 matches at 9 bases. V shed 1 base and J 5 bases; nucleotides not matched to a gene: 5. CDR1 and CDR2 from the germline V gene are KGHSH and LQKENI. The CDR3 has 16 residues. The CDR3 reads CASSPRVGTGNEKLFF. The CDR3 nucleotides are TGTGCCAGCTCACCACGAGTCGGGACAGGGAATGAAAAACTGTTTTTT.

This chain connects TRBV19 to TRBJ2-3; 11 bases map to TRBD2. J was trimmed by 3 bases and V by 6 bases; bases with no gene match: 5. Germline CDR1 LNHDA, CDR2 SQIVND (reference sequence). The CDR3 is made up of 15 amino acids. CDR3 residues: CASSILAGVTDTQYF. Written as DNA, the CDR3 is TGTGCCAGTAGCATACTAGCGGGGGTAACAGATACGCAGTATTTT.

This clone was seen ten or more times. The chain couples TRBV28 to TRBJ2-7; D remains ambiguous. The germline V gene encodes CDR1 MDHEN and CDR2 SYDVKM. Trimming removed 3 bases at V and 3 bases at J, with 12 bases between. The CDR3 consists of 14 residues. The CDR3 here is CASSFWQFDYEQYF. Written as DNA, the CDR3 is TGTGCCAGCAGTTTTTGGCAGTTCGACTACGAGCAGTACTTC.

The chain has TRBV7-2 and TRBJ2-3, with TRBD2 as a possible D gene (6 bases). V lost 5 bases, J lost 1 base, and 19 bases lay in between. The CDR3 is made up of 17 amino acids. Germline CDR1 and CDR2: SGHTA and FQGNSA. CDR3 sequence reads: CASSQRVLADRTDTQYF. CDR3 bases: TGTGCCAGCAGCCAGCGGGTACTGGCGGACCGCACAGATACGCAGTATTTT.

This clone was counted a few times. This chain uses TRBV28 with TRBJ1-5; 8 nucleotides align to TRBD1. CDR3 length: 16 amino acids. The ends lost 5 bases at V and 6 bases at J; junction bases unmatched: 12. Germline loops: CDR1 MDHEN, CDR2 SYDVKM. CDR3 loop: CASSSPTGVGGQPQHF. The CDR3 DNA follows: TGTGCCAGCAGTAGCCCGACAGGGGTAGGAGGTCAGCCCCAGCATTTT. Variable domain in full (rest from reference TRBV28 and TRBJ1-5): DVKVTQSSRYLVKRTGEKVFLECVQDMDHENMFWYRQDPGLGLRLIYFSYDVKMKEKGDIPEGYSVSREKKERFSLILESASTNQTSMYLCASSSPTGVGGQPQHFGDGTRLSIL.

The rearrangement joins TRBV7-9 to TRBJ2-5, with 9 bases identical to TRBD1. CDR1 is SEHNR, CDR2 FQNEAQ, per germline (reference sequence). This CDR3 region has 14 residues. The V and J ends lost 5 bases and 3 bases, in that order; junction bases with no gene match: 4. In DNA, the CDR3 is TGTGCCAGCAGCATCCGGGACAGGGAAGAGACCCAGTACTTC. Translated: CASSIRDREETQYF.

The V and J genes are TRBV6-5 and TRBJ1-1; 12 positions agree with TRBD1. Germline-derived CDR1 and CDR2 are MNHEY and SVGAGI. V gave up 5 bases and J gave up 4 bases; unmatched junction bases: 5. The CDR3 is 15 amino acids. The CDR3 region is CASSRDRGRSTEAFF. The CDR3, as DNA: TGTGCCAGCAGTCGGGACAGGGGGCGGAGCACTGAAGCTTTCTTT.

CDR3 region: CASSSKTGTGANVLTF. DNA for the CDR3: TGTGCCAGTAGTTCGAAAACAGGGACTGGGGCCAACGTCCTGACTTTC. The chain couples TRBV19 to TRBJ2-6, with D possibly being TRBD1 (6 bases). The ends were cut back, 5 bases at V and 2 bases at J, with 13 bases in the middle. This CDR3 spans 16 amino acids. Germline CDR1 and CDR2: LNHDA and SQIVND (reference sequence).

The V and J genes are TRBV7-9 and TRBJ2-3, with D hard to call. Germline V gives CDR1 SEHNR, CDR2 FQNEAQ (reference sequence). The CDR3 has 14 amino acids. Trimming cost V 2 bases and J 1 base, with 7 bases left between them. In nucleotides, the CDR3 is TGTGCCAGCAGCTTAAGCGTGGGCACAGATACGCAGTATTTT. Protein sequence: CASSLSVGTDTQYF.

The CDR3 region is CASSQVTQGANYGYTF. CDR3 bases: TGTGCCAGCAGCCAAGTGACACAGGGGGCGAACTATGGCTACACCTTC. The chain recombines TRBV4-2 with TRBJ1-2; 9 bases line up with TRBD1. This CDR3 has 16 amino acids. J lost 2 bases, V lost 1 base, and 5 bases had no gene match. Germline assignment: CDR1 LGHNA and CDR2 YNFKEQ.

V usage is TRBV10-3 and J usage is TRBJ2-3; 10 bases are shared with TRBD2. The CDR3 loop spans 20 amino acids. Trimming at V came to 3 bases and at J to 6 bases, leaving 21 bases not matched to a gene. Germline CDR1 reads ENHRY; CDR2 reads SYGVKD. CDR3 amino acids: CAISDPGASGGFPLRDTQYF. In nucleotides, the CDR3 is TGTGCCATCAGTGACCCCGGTGCTAGCGGGGGTTTTCCCCTGCGGGATACGCAGTATTTT.

The chain recombines TRBV2 with TRBJ1-2; 7 bases fit TRBD1. The CDR3 totals 13 residues. Trimming at V came to 6 bases and at J to 8 bases, leaving 9 bases not matched to a gene. In germline, CDR1 is SNHLY, CDR2 FYNNEI. The chain's CDR3 is CASRKQGTKGYTF. CDR3 DNA sequence: TGTGCCAGCAGGAAACAGGGGACCAAGGGCTACACCTTC. Together with reference TRBV2 and TRBJ1-2, the CDR3 gives the full variable domain: EPEVTQTPSHQVTQMGQEVILRCVPISNHLYFYWYRQILGQKVEFLVSFYNNEISEKSEIFDDQFSVERPDGSNFTLKIRSTKLEDSAMYFCASRKQGTKGYTFGSGTRLTVV.

The gene calls are TRBV3-1 (or the pseudogene TRBV3-2) and TRBJ2-2, with D possibly being TRBD2 (6 bases). This CDR3 region has 15 residues. V was clipped by 1 base and J by 4 bases, with 10 bases between them. Germline assignment: CDR1 LGHDT and CDR2 YNNKEL (reference sequence). The CDR3 coding sequence is TGTGCCAGCAGCCAAGGCGGGGCGGGCACCGGGGAGCTGTTTTTT. It encodes CASSQGGAGTGELFF.

This clone was seen once. This rearrangement joins TRBV7-3 to TRBJ2-7; D perhaps matches TRBD1 (6 bases). Trimming removed 5 bases at V and 6 bases at J, with 14 bases between. CDR1 and CDR2 from the germline V gene are SGHTA and FQGTGA. This CDR3 region has 13 residues. The DNA of the CDR3 is TGTGCCAGCAGCGAGGACAGATTCAGCGAGCAGTACTTC. It is translated as CASSEDRFSEQYF.

This clone appeared once. This rearrangement joins TRBV5-1 to TRBJ2-7, with 14 bases identical to TRBD2. CDR1 is SGHRS and CDR2 is YFSETQ in the germline V gene. The CDR3 consists of 18 residues. J gave up 5 bases and V 4 bases, and 14 bases lay outside the gene matches. Here the CDR3 DNA reads TGCGCCAGCAGCCCAGGACTAGCGGGGGGCCCTGGGACGAACGAGCAGTACTTC. Its translation: CASSPGLAGGPGTNEQYF.

The rearrangement links TRBV27 to TRBJ2-3, with 7 bases identical to TRBD2. The CDR3 runs 15 residues. Germline V gene data show CDR1 as MNHEY and CDR2 as SMNVEV (reference sequence). V trimming: 5 bases; J trimming: 2 bases; junction bases outside the gene matches: 7. The CDR3 region is CASSAGTTFTDTQYF. The CDR3 nucleotides are TGTGCCAGCAGTGCCGGGACTACGTTCACAGATACGCAGTATTTT.

The rearrangement uses TRBV7-2 and TRBJ1-2; no reliable D call. This CDR3 comprises 14 residues. Per germline, CDR1 SGHTA and CDR2 FQGNSA. V lost 3 bases and J 6 bases, leaving 14 bases between the germline ends. The CDR3 reads CASSFSGFKNGYTF. DNA for the CDR3: TGTGCCAGCAGCTTTTCGGGATTTAAGAATGGCTACACCTTC.

This rearrangement joins TRBV6-1 to TRBJ1-3; a weak D match, TRBD1 (5 bases). Germline values: CDR1 MNHNS, CDR2 SASEGT. The CDR3 loop spans 16 amino acids. V was cut by 4 bases and J by 1 base, with 14 bases left in between. CDR3 in DNA: TGTGCCAGCAGTGCGGTGACGGGGGTTTCTGGAAACACCATATATTTT. Its translation is CASSAVTGVSGNTIYF.

The chain recombines TRBV11-2 with TRBJ1-1; no definite D call. In germline, CDR1 is SGHAT, CDR2 FQNNGV. Between the trimmed V and J ends, which lost 5 bases and 4 bases, there was a span of 29 bases. This CDR3 spans 19 amino acids. The CDR3 reads CASSVGRLRLRMGGTEAFF. The DNA for the CDR3 is TGTGCCAGCAGCGTGGGCAGGTTAAGGCTCCGGATGGGAGGCACTGAAGCTTTCTTT.

CDR3 in amino acids: CASSLVEVTRELFF. The CDR3 region has the DNA TGCGCCAGCAGCTTGGTGGAGGTTACTCGGGAGCTGTTTTTT. The chain has TRBV5-1 and TRBJ2-2, with TRBD2 as a possible D gene (5 bases). Germline V CDR1 and CDR2: SGHRS, YFSETQ. This CDR3 region has 14 residues. Trimming left V 0 bases short and J 9 bases short, with 12 bases between.

This chain uses TRBV5-1 with TRBJ2-3, with TRBD2 identical over 13 bases. V was clipped by 0 bases and J by 1 base; unmatched bases: 2. CDR1 is SGHRS, CDR2 YFSETQ, per germline. There are 17 residues in the CDR3. The CDR3 reads CASSLGGTSGGTDTQYF. The CDR3 nucleotides are TGCGCCAGCAGCTTGGGTGGGACTAGCGGGGGCACAGATACGCAGTATTTT.

The chain is built from TRBV18 and TRBJ1-2; D remains unclear. Germline values: CDR1 KGHSH, CDR2 LQKENI. Trimming cost V 6 bases and J 4 bases, with 21 bases left between them. The CDR3 runs to 16 residues. This CDR3 is CASSLRPPQASYGYTF. In nucleotides, the CDR3 is TGTGCCAGCTCCCTGCGACCCCCCCAAGCGAGCTATGGCTACACCTTC.

The rearrangement links TRBV7-2 to TRBJ1-3, with a possible D match to TRBD1 (6 bases). This CDR3 is built from 14 residues. V shed 2 bases and J shed 2 bases, with 7 bases lying between them. CDR1 is SGHTA, CDR2 FQGNSA, per germline. CDR3 in amino acids: CASSLRTAGNTIYF. CDR3 sequence (DNA): TGTGCCAGCAGCTTACGGACAGCTGGAAACACCATATATTTT.

This clone was counted only a few times. The gene calls are TRBV30 and TRBJ1-2; 7 bases align to TRBD1. Germline CDR1 GTSNPN, CDR2 SVGIG (reference sequence). The CDR3 loop spans 17 amino acids. The V and J ends lost 0 bases and 2 bases, in that order; junction bases with no gene match: 12. This CDR3 reads CAWSVQLGQWPNYGYTF. CDR3 coding DNA: TGTGCCTGGAGTGTACAGCTGGGACAGTGGCCAAACTATGGCTACACCTTC.

This clone was seen only once. The genes are TRBV7-2 and TRBJ1-6, with D maybe TRBD1 (5 bases). Germline V gene lookup returns CDR1 SGHTA and CDR2 FQGNSA. The V gene lost 4 bases and the J gene lost 4 bases, with 14 bases spanning the gap. This CDR3 comprises 16 residues. The CDR3 is CASSWGDFDYNSPLHF. The CDR3 nucleotides are TGTGCCAGCAGCTGGGGGGACTTTGATTATAATTCACCCCTCCACTTT.

J is TRBJ1-1 and V is TRBV5-5; tentatively, D is TRBD1 (6 bases). Between the trimmed V and J ends, which lost 0 bases and 4 bases, there was a span of 13 bases. Germline V gene sequence: CDR1 SGHKS, CDR2 YYEKEE (reference sequence). This CDR3 spans 15 amino acids. The CDR3 region has the DNA TGTGCCAGCAGCTTGGGATGGGGCAGGGGCACTGAAGCTTTCTTT. Translation: CASSLGWGRGTEAFF. The complete variable domain, with remaining parts taken from reference TRBV5-5 and TRBJ1-1, reads DAGVTQSPTHLIKTRGQQVTLRCSPISGHKSVSWYQQVLGQGPQFIFQYYEKEERGRGNFPDRFSARQFPNYSSELNVNALLLGDSALYLCASSLGWGRGTEAFFGQGTRLTVV.

The V gene is TRBV3-1 (or the pseudogene TRBV3-2), the J gene TRBJ1-1; D uncertain. V was trimmed by 5 bases and J by 2 bases, leaving 15 bases between them. This CDR3 region has 15 residues. Germline loops: CDR1 LGHDT, CDR2 YNNKEL (reference sequence). CDR3 in amino acids: CASSFQRASNTEAFF. The CDR3 DNA follows: TGTGCCAGCAGCTTCCAGAGGGCATCCAACACTGAAGCTTTCTTT.

The chain links TRBV27 to TRBJ2-1, with 10 positions matching TRBD2. This CDR3 region has 18 residues. CDR1 and CDR2 from the germline V gene are MNHEY and SMNVEV (reference sequence). V dropped 2 bases and J dropped 4; count of bases not matched to a gene: 11. DNA for the CDR3: TGTGCCAGCAGTTTAATTCCAGCGGGGGGGCCCCATTACAATGAGCAGTTCTTC. The encoded protein is CASSLIPAGGPHYNEQFF.